A selection of T cell receptor beta chains follows, all from one sample in a study of metastatic and nonmetastatic thyroid tumors. TCRdb re-analyzed the PCR reads through MiXCR. The sample shows 27,000 or so clones, approximately 16% of them seen only once. Source material: blood. These receptors were collected from a male donor with papillary thyroid cancer or a benign thyroid nodule (not recorded which). Some clones in this sample may be carry-over from other donors' samples. CDR3s include the opening cysteine and the closing phenylalanine or tryptophan. Each record gives: J gene, D gene, V gene, clone size, CDR3 protein, CDR3 DNA. D genes are given only for firm matches. Only some rows state a clone size, as once, few, many or a class for expanded clones.

>TRBJ1-1|NA|TRBV29-1|many
CSVEDRAQAFF
TGCAGCGTTGAAGATCGGGCTCAGGCTTTCTTT
>TRBJ2-1|NA|TRBV7-8|many
CASSLVGSYNEQFF
TGTGCCAGCAGCTTAGTCGGCTCCTACAATGAGCAGTTCTTC
>TRBJ2-5|NA|TRBV6-1|many
CASRKPASETQYF
TGTGCCAGCAGGAAACCCGCCTCAGAGACCCAGTACTTC
>TRBJ2-3|TRBD2|TRBV5-1|many
CASSLELAGDPTDTQYF
TGCGCCAGCAGCTTGGAGCTAGCGGGAGACCCCACAGATACGCAGTATTTT
>TRBJ2-7|TRBD2|TRBV28|many
CASSSGTSEIHEQYF
TGTGCCAGCAGTTCCGGGACTAGCGAGATCCACGAGCAGTACTTC
>TRBJ1-1|NA|TRBV9|many
CASSVLGTMNTEAFF
TGTGCCAGCAGCGTACTTGGTACCATGAACACTGAAGCTTTCTTT
>TRBJ1-1|TRBD1|TRBV2|once
CASSGINRGVGNTEAFF
TGTGCCAGCAGCGGGATAAACAGGGGAGTTGGCAACACTGAAGCTTTCTTT
>TRBJ2-7|NA|TRBV2|many
CASSEAHGASSYEQYF
TGTGCCAGCAGTGAAGCGCATGGCGCCAGCTCCTACGAGCAGTACTTC
>TRBJ1-2|NA|TRBV7-2|many
CASSLGSGYGYTF
TGTGCCAGCAGCTTAGGGTCGGGCTATGGCTACACCTTC
>TRBJ2-5|TRBD2|TRBV12-3/TRBV12-4|many
CASSPGTPATSGSSETQYF
TGTGCCAGCAGTCCCGGGACCCCTGCGACTAGCGGGTCCTCCGAGACCCAGTACTTC
>TRBJ1-4|NA|TRBV6-1|NA
CASSEAQEKLFF
TGTGCCAGCAGTGAAGCCCAAGAAAAACTGTTTTTT
>TRBJ1-1|NA|TRBV12-3/TRBV12-4|few
CASSFIQRPTEAFF
TGTGCCAGCAGTTTTATCCAGAGGCCCACTGAAGCTTTCTTT
>TRBJ2-7|TRBD1|TRBV6-2/TRBV6-3|few
CASSSGTEVGQYF
TGTGCCAGCAGCTCCGGGACAGAGGTTGGGCAGTACTTC
>TRBJ2-3|NA|TRBV11-3|NA
CASSPRPWRGDTQYF
TGTGCCAGCAGCCCCAGACCATGGAGGGGGGATACGCAGTATTTT
>TRBJ2-7|TRBD1|TRBV5-8|many
CASSPRQGVGYEQYF
TGTGCCAGCAGCCCGAGACAGGGGGTAGGGTACGAGCAGTACTTC
>TRBJ2-4|NA|TRBV6-1|many
CASRKSLGANIQYF
TGTGCCAGCAGGAAGAGCCTAGGGGCCAACATTCAGTACTTC
>TRBJ2-7|TRBD2|TRBV27|NA
CASSLGGSEQYF
TGTGCCAGCAGTTTGGGAGGGTCCGAGCAGTACTTC
>TRBJ2-3|TRBD2|TRBV12-3/TRBV12-4|NA
CASIGGVTDTQYF
TGTGCCAGCATCGGGGGGGTCACAGATACGCAGTATTTT
>TRBJ2-1|TRBD1|TRBV5-4|many
CASSVTGVGEQFF
TGTGCCAGCAGCGTTACAGGGGTAGGTGAGCAGTTCTTC
>TRBJ2-6|NA|TRBV18|NA
CASSLQTGPSGANVLTF
TGTGCCAGCTCACTCCAAACCGGGCCTTCTGGGGCCAACGTCCTGACTTTC
>TRBJ2-4|NA|TRBV19|many
CASSIVAKNIQYF
TGTGCCAGTAGTATTGTAGCCAAAAACATTCAGTACTTC
>TRBJ1-2|NA|TRBV29-1|few
CSVHGDLYGYTF
TGCAGCGTTCACGGTGACCTCTATGGCTACACCTTC
>TRBJ2-7|NA|TRBV7-2|NA
CASSSYLGEQYF
TGTGCCAGCAGCTCCTACCTGGGGGAGCAGTACTTC
>TRBJ2-5|TRBD1|TRBV5-1|many
CASSLGQGAVQETQYF
TGCGCCAGCAGCTTGGGGCAGGGGGCAGTGCAAGAGACCCAGTACTTC
>TRBJ1-5|NA|TRBV28|many
CASSFIARGASNQPQHF
TGTGCCAGCAGCTTTATCGCCAGGGGCGCCAGCAATCAGCCCCAGCATTTT
>TRBJ2-1|NA|TRBV20-1|NA
CSANDYLSYNEQFF
TGCAGTGCAAACGACTACCTCTCCTACAATGAGCAGTTCTTC
>TRBJ1-2|NA|TRBV27|many
CASSWRGPAYGYTF
TGTGCCAGCAGCTGGCGAGGGCCCGCTTATGGCTACACCTTC
>TRBJ2-7|NA|TRBV27|medium-sized
CASSRGAGLYEQYF
TGTGCCAGCTCGAGAGGGGCAGGGCTCTACGAGCAGTACTTC
>TRBJ2-3|NA|TRBV2|many
CASSALSTDTQYF
TGTGCCAGCAGTGCTCTCAGCACAGATACGCAGTATTTT
>TRBJ1-4|TRBD1|TRBV19|many
CATSGGPLGEKLFF
TGTGCCACCTCAGGGGGTCCTTTGGGAGAAAAACTGTTTTTT
>TRBJ2-7|TRBD1|TRBV6-2/TRBV6-3|few
CASSFVPGGRYEQYF
TGTGCCAGCAGTTTTGTGCCAGGGGGAAGGTACGAGCAGTACTTC
>TRBJ2-7|TRBD2|TRBV20-1|many
CSARDTSGRARLEQYF
TGCAGTGCTAGAGACACTAGCGGGAGGGCTCGTCTCGAGCAGTACTTC
>TRBJ2-2|NA|TRBV7-3|many
CASSQGWTQNTGELFF
TGTGCCAGCAGCCAAGGTTGGACGCAAAACACCGGGGAGCTGTTTTTT
>TRBJ2-3|TRBD2|TRBV5-1|many
CASSSGTSPTDTQYF
TGCGCCAGCAGCTCCGGGACTAGCCCCACAGATACGCAGTATTTT
>TRBJ2-2|NA|TRBV7-2|NA
CASIPLITGELFF
TGTGCCAGCATCCCCCTTATTACCGGGGAGCTGTTTTTT
>TRBJ1-2|NA|TRBV7-2|medium-sized
CASSADWGGYTF
TGTGCCAGCAGCGCAGACTGGGGTGGCTACACCTTC
>TRBJ2-3|NA|TRBV28|many
CASRRPRGSPSDTQYF
TGTGCCAGCAGACGACCCCGAGGGTCGCCGTCCGATACGCAGTATTTT
>TRBJ2-3|NA|TRBV20-1|many
CSAKDQSTDTQYF
TGCAGTGCTAAGGATCAGAGCACAGATACGCAGTATTTT
>TRBJ1-5|TRBD1|TRBV28|many
CASSLPDRLNQPQHF
TGTGCCAGCAGTTTACCGGACAGGCTCAATCAGCCCCAGCATTTT
>TRBJ2-7|NA|TRBV30|NA
CAWSGTYYEQYF
TGTGCCTGGAGTGGGACATACTACGAGCAGTACTTC
>TRBJ1-4|NA|TRBV12-3/TRBV12-4|few
CASRLQEDEKLFF
TGTGCCAGCAGGCTACAGGAGGATGAAAAACTGTTTTTT
>TRBJ2-2|TRBD1|TRBV5-1|many
CASSLRGGTNTGELFF
TGCGCCAGCAGCTTGAGAGGGGGCACGAACACCGGGGAGCTGTTTTTT